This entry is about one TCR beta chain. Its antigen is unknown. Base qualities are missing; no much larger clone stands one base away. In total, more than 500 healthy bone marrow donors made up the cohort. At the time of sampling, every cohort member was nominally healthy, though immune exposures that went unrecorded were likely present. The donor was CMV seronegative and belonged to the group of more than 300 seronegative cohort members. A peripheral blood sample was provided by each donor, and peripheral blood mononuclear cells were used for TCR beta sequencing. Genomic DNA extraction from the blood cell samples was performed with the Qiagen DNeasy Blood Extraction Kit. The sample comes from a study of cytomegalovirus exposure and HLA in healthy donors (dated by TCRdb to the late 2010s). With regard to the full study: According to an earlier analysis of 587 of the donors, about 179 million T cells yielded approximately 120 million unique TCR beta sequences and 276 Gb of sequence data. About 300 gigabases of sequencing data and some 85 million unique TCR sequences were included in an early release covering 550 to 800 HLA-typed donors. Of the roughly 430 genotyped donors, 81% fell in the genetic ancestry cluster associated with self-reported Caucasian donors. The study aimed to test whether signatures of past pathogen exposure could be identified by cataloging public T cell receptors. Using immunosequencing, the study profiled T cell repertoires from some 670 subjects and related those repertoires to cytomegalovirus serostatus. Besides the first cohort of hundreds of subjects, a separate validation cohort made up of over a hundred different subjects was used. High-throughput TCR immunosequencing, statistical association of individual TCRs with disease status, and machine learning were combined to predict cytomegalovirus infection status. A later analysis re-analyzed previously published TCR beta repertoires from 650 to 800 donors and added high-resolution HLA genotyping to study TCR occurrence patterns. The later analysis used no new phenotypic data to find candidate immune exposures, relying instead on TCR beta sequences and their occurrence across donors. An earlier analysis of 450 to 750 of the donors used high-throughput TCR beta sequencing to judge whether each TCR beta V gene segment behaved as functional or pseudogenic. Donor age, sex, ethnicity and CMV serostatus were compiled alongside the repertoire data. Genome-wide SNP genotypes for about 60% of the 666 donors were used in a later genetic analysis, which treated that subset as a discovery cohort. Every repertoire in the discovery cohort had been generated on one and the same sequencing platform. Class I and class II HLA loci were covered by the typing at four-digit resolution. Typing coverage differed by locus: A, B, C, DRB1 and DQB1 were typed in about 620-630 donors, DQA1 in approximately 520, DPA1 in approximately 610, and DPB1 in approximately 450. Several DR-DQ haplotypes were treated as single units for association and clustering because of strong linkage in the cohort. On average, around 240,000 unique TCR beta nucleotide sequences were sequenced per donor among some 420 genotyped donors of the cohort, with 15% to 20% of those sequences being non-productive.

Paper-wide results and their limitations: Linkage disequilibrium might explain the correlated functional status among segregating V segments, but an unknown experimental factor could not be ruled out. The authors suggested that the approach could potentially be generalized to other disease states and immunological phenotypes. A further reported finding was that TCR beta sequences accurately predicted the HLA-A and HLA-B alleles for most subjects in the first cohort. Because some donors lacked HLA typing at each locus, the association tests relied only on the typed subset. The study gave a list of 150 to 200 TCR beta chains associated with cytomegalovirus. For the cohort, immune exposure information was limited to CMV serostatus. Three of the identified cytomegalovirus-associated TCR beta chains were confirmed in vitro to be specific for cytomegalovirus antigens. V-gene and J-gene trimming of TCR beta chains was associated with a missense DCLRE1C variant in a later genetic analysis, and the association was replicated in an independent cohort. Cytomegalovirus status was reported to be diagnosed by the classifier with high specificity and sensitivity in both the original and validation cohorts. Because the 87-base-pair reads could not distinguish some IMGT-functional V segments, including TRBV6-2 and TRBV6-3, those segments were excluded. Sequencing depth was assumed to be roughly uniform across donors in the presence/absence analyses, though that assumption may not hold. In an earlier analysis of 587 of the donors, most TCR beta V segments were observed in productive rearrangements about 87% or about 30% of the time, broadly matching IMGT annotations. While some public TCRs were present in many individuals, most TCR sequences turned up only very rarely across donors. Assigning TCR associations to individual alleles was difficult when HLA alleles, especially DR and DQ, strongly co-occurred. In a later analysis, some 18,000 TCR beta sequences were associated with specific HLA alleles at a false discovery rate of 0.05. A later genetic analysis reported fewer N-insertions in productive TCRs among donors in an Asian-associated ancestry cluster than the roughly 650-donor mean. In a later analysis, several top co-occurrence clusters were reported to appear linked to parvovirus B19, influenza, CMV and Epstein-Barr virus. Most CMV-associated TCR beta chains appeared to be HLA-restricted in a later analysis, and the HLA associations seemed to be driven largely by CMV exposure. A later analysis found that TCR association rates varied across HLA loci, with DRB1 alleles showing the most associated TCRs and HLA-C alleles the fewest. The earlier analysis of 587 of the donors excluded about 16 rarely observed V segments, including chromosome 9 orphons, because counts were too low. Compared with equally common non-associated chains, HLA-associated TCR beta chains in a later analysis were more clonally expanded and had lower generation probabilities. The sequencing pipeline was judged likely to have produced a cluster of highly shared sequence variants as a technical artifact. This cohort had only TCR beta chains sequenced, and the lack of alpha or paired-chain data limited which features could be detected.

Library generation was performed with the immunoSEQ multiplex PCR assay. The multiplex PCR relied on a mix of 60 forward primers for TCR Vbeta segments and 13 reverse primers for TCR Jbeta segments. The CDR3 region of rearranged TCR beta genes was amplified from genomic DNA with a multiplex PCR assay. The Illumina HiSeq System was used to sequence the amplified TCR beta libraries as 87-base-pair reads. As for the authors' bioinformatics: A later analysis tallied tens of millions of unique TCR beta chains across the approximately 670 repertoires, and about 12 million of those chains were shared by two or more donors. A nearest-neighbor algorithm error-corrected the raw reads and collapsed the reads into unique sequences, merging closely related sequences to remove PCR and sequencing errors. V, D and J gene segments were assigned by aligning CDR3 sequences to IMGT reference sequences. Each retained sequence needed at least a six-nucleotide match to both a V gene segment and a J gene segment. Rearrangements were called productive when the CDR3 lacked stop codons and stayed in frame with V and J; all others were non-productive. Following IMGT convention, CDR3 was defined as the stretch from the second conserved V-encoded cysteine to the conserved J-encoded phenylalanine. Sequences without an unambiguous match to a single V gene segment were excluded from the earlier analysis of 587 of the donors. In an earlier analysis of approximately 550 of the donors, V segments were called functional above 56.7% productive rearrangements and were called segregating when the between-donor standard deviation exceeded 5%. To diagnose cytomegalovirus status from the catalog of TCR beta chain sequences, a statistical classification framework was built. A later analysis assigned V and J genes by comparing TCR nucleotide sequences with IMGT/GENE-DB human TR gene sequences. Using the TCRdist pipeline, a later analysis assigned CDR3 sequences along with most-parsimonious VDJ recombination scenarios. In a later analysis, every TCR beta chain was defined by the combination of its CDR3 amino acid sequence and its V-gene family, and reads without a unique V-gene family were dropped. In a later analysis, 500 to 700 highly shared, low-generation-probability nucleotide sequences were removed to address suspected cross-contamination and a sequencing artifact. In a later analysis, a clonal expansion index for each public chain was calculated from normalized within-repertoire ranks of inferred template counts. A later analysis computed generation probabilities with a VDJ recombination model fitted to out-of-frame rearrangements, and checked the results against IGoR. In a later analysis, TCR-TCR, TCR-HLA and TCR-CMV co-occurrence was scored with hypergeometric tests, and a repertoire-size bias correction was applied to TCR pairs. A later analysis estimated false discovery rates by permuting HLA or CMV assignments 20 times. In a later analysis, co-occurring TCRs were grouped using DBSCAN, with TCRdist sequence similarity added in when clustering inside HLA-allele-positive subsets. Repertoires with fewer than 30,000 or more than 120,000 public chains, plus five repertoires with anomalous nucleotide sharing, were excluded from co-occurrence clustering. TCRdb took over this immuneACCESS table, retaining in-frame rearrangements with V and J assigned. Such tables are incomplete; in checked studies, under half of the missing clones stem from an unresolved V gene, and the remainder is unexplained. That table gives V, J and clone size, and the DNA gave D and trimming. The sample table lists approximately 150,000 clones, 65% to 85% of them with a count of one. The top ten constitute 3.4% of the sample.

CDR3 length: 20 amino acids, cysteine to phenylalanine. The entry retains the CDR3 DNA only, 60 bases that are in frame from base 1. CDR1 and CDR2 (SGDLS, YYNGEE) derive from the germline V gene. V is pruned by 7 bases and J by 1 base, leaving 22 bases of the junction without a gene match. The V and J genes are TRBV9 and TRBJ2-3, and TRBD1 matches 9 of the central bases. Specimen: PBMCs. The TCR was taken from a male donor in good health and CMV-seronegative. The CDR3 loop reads CASGGSGDRRRQGGTDTQYF. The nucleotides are TGTGCCAGCGGCGGGTCCGGGGACAGGAGAAGACAGGGGGGCACAGATACGCAGTATTTT.